Shown below are 22 T cell receptor beta chains from a single sample sequenced in a study of T cells in Graves' hyperthyroidism and ophthalmopathy. RNA transcripts served as the template for amplifying TCR beta CDR3 regions. The TCR CDR3 was amplified in a first-round RT-PCR using the HTBI primer set. TCRdb itself ran the multiplex PCR reads through MiXCR, one entry per CDR3 protein. Among approximately 620,000 distinct CDR3 sequences listed, approximately 15% were seen once. The sample comprised blood. The receptor source for this set is a middle-aged woman with Graves' ophthalmopathy.

J is TRBJ2-1 and V is TRBV6-2 or TRBV6-3; TRBD2 matches 11 bases. TRBJ2-7 matches the DNA end more closely, so the J call is doubtful. Germline V gene lookup returns CDR1 MNHEY and CDR2 SVGEGT. The CDR3 loop spans 17 amino acids. As DNA, the CDR3 is TGTGCCAGCAGTTACTCAATAGGACTAGCGGGCGACAATGAGCAGTACTTC. Translation: CASSYSIGLAGDNEQYF.

The chain recombines TRBV5-1 with TRBJ1-6; maybe TRBD1 (6 bases). The CDR3 is 14 residues long. Trimming took off 5 bases at V and 7 bases at J, with 13 bases between the two ends. Germline V gene data show CDR1 as SGHRS and CDR2 as YFSETQ. The CDR3 spells CASSPGTRNSPLHF. CDR3 DNA: TGCGCCAGCAGTCCCGGGACACGAAATTCACCCCTCCACTTT. The whole variable domain, filled in from reference TRBV5-1 and TRBJ1-6, reads KAGVTQTPRYLIKTRGQQVTLSCSPISGHRSVSWYQQTPGQGLQFLFEYFSETQRNKGNFPGRFSGRQFSNSRSEMNVSTLELGDSALYLCASSPGTRNSPLHFGNGTRLTVT.

This rearrangement joins TRBV4-2 to TRBJ2-3; D ambiguous. The CDR3 loop spans 15 amino acids. V was trimmed by 0 bases and J by 1 base, leaving 8 bases between them. CDR1 and CDR2 (germline): LGHNA, YNFKEQ. In nucleotides, the CDR3 is TGTGCCAGCAGCCAAGATTTGCCCCGCACAGATACGCAGTATTTT. Amino acid sequence: CASSQDLPRTDTQYF.

This clonotype was detected only a few times. The rearrangement uses TRBV6-1 and TRBJ2-1; D may be TRBD1 (6 bases). The length of the CDR3 is 13 residues. Trimming took off 6 bases at V and 4 bases at J, with 10 bases between the two ends. The V gene's germline CDR1 is MNHNS and CDR2 SASEGT. CDR3 amino acids: CASRWDKYNEQFF. The CDR3 coding sequence is TGTGCCAGCAGATGGGACAAATACAATGAGCAGTTCTTC.

The chain carries TRBV6-1 and TRBJ2-4; 11 nucleotides align to TRBD1. The junction had 4 bases not matched to a gene; V was cut back by 5 bases and J by 7 bases. The CDR3 has 14 amino acids. From germline, CDR1 is MNHNS and CDR2 SASEGT. The DNA of the CDR3 is TGTGCCAGCAGTCGGACAGGGGGCGGGAACATTCAGTACTTC. Protein: CASSRTGGGNIQYF.

This clonotype has more than one count but fewer than ten. The chain has TRBV24-1 and TRBJ2-1; 9 bases align to TRBD1. The germline V gene encodes CDR1 KGHDR and CDR2 SFDVKD. The CDR3 sequence is 13 residues long. Trimming at V came to 7 bases and at J to 7 bases, leaving 4 bases not matched to a gene. The CDR3 reads CATRQGAGNEQFF. CDR3 nucleotides: TGTGCCACCAGACAGGGGGCGGGTAATGAGCAGTTCTTC.

This clonotype was detected only a few times. The chain joins TRBV3-1 to TRBJ2-2, with a tentative D call TRBD2 (6 bases). Deletions cut 11 bases from V and 6 bases from J, with 19 bases between. Germline-derived CDR1 and CDR2 are LGHDT and YNNKEL (reference sequence). The CDR3 extends over 14 amino acids. The CDR3 DNA reads TGTGCCCCCGTTTGGGCTAGCGTTCCCGGGGAGCTGTTTTTT. This sequence encodes CAPVWASVPGELFF.

The table lists this clonotype with many counts. The chain is built from TRBV28 and TRBJ1-2; 8 positions match TRBD1. V shed 6 bases and J 7 bases; nucleotides not matched to a gene: 16. The CDR3 sequence is 16 residues long. CDR1 and CDR2 (germline): MDHEN, SYDVKM. The CDR3 sequence is CASSRISRGRFGGYTF. CDR3 bases: TGTGCCAGCAGCCGAATCTCCAGGGGGCGGTTCGGTGGCTACACCTTC.

V gene TRBV20-1 combines with J gene TRBJ1-1; unclear D gene. Per germline, CDR1 DFQATT and CDR2 SNEGSKA (reference sequence). Trimming left V 5 bases short and J 6 bases short, with 16 bases between. The CDR3 is 13 amino acids. CDR3 DNA: TGCAGTGCTTCCGACTGGGGTTATTCTGAAGCTTTCTTT. Its protein is CSASDWGYSEAFF.

This clonotype has at least ten counts. V and J are TRBV20-1 and TRBJ2-3; 12 bases are a match to TRBD2. Germline CDR1 is DFQATT and CDR2 is SNEGSKA (reference sequence). This CDR3 region has 15 residues. V dropped 3 bases and J dropped 8; count of bases not matched to a gene: 9. The CDR3 is CSARALAGGPPTQYF. In DNA, the CDR3 is TGCAGTGCTAGGGCCCTAGCGGGAGGGCCGCCTACGCAGTATTTT.

The gene calls are TRBV20-1 and TRBJ2-3; 10 positions agree with TRBD2. The CDR3 length is 14 residues. Germline assignment: CDR1 DFQATT and CDR2 SNEGSKA (reference sequence). Trimming at V came to 0 bases and at J to 6 bases, leaving 3 bases not matched to a gene. DNA for the CDR3: TGCAGTGCTAGAGAAGCGGGGGGGTGGGATACGCAGTATTTT. It codes for CSAREAGGWDTQYF.

This clonotype has at least ten counts. V is TRBV9 and J is TRBJ2-3; D is unresolved. The CDR3 totals 15 residues. The germline gives CDR1 SGDLS, CDR2 YYNGEE. V lost 2 bases, J lost 0 bases, and 10 bases lay in between. The CDR3 is CASSVGSYSTDTQYF. The CDR3 DNA reads as TGTGCCAGCAGCGTGGGGTCTTATAGCACAGATACGCAGTATTTT.

This clonotype showed up many times. In nucleotides, the CDR3 is TGTGCCAGCAGCCAAGATGCGTCCGGGGCGTACATTCAGTACTTC. This translates into CASSQDASGAYIQYF. The chain combines TRBV3-1 with TRBJ2-4; possibly TRBD1 or TRBD2 for D (5 bases each). CDR1 is LGHDT, CDR2 YNNKEL, per germline (reference sequence). V dropped 0 bases and J dropped 8 bases, with 14 bases sitting between them. The CDR3 covers 15 residues.

This clonotype was observed a handful of times. The chain recombines TRBV20-1 with TRBJ1-4; D call uncertain. The CDR3 is made up of 14 amino acids. The V and J ends lost 0 bases and 10 bases respectively, with 15 bases between them. The germline gives CDR1 DFQATT, CDR2 SNEGSKA (reference sequence). CDR3 protein: CSARDTFGVSKLFF. For the CDR3, the DNA is TGCAGTGCTAGAGACACTTTCGGGGTCTCAAAACTGTTTTTT.

In its sample, this clonotype was seen many times. The chain combines TRBV20-1 with TRBJ2-7; TRBD2 matches 9 bases. CDR3 size: 13 residues. The germline CDR1 and CDR2 sequences are DFQATT and SNEGSKA (reference sequence). Trimming cost V 7 bases and J 2 bases; bases outside gene matches: 6. The DNA for the CDR3 is TGCAGTGTCCCGACTAGCGGAGCCTACGAGCAGTACTTC. It yields the protein CSVPTSGAYEQYF.

This clonotype was seen more than once but under ten times. A read error may explain this, as a much larger clone is one base away. The CDR3 loop reads CASTPGRGLSSYEQCF. The CDR3 DNA reads TGTGCCAGCACCCCGGGGCGGGGCCTGAGCTCCTACGAGCAGTGCTTC. The chain joins TRBV2 to TRBJ2-7; D may be TRBD2 (6 bases). The CDR3 contains 16 residues. Germline V CDR1 and CDR2: SNHLY, FYNNEI.

This clonotype was picked up many times. The chain combines TRBV27 with TRBJ2-1; 11 bases match TRBD1. There are 16 residues in the CDR3. V lost 3 bases and J lost 6; bases outside the gene matches: 7. Germline V gene lookup returns CDR1 MNHEY and CDR2 SMNVEV (reference sequence). CDR3 protein: CASSFRTGGFLNEQFF. Here the CDR3 DNA reads TGTGCCAGCAGTTTCCGGACAGGGGGCTTTCTCAATGAGCAGTTCTTC.

The rearrangement joins TRBV12-3 or TRBV12-4 to TRBJ1-3, with 7 bases that match TRBD1. Losses at the gene ends were 5 bases for V and 2 bases for J; bases not matched to a gene: 6. The CDR3 is 15 amino acids. In DNA form, the CDR3 reads TGTGCCAGCAGTCAACCCGACAGGGCTGGAAACACCATATATTTT. It translates to CASSQPDRAGNTIYF.

This clonotype showed up just a few times. J is TRBJ1-5 and V is TRBV20-1; possible D gene TRBD1, 6 bases. The CDR3 sequence is 13 residues long. Trimming cost V 0 bases and J 7 bases, with 10 bases left between them. Germline loops: CDR1 DFQATT, CDR2 SNEGSKA (reference sequence). The CDR3 loop is CSARDSGEQPQHF. The CDR3 bases are TGCAGTGCTAGAGACTCAGGGGAACAGCCCCAGCATTTT.

V and J are TRBV5-1 and TRBJ2-7, with D perhaps TRBD1 (6 bases). In germline, CDR1 is SGHRS, CDR2 YFSETQ. The V end lost 0 bases, the J end lost 0 bases, and 10 bases lay between the germline ends. This CDR3 has 15 amino acids. CDR3 DNA: TGCGCCAGCAGCTTGGGACAGGAGTTCTCCTACGAGCAGTACTTC. Amino acid sequence: CASSLGQEFSYEQYF.

This chain uses TRBV29-1 with TRBJ1-1; D unresolved. Trimming took 5 bases from V and 2 from J, leaving 9 bases between them. CDR3 length: 12 amino acids. CDR1 is SQVTM, CDR2 ANQGSEA, per germline. The CDR3 loop reads CSVIWLNTEAFF. The CDR3 coding sequence is TGCAGCGTTATCTGGCTTAACACTGAAGCTTTCTTT.

The chain carries TRBV29-1 and TRBJ1-1; the D is unclear. The germline V gene encodes CDR1 SQVTM and CDR2 ANQGSEA. V lost 2 bases to trimming and J lost 5 bases, with 15 bases between them. The CDR3 covers 14 residues. CDR3: CSVELRFAWTEAFF. The CDR3 bases are TGCAGCGTTGAATTAAGGTTTGCTTGGACTGAAGCTTTCTTT.